This TCR beta chain was sequenced during a study of beta chain features in type 1 diabetes. Expressed TCRB transcripts were sequenced after all isolated RNA was converted to cDNA. Some clones are missing from TCRdb's copy, which holds only in-frame ones; the method was immunoSEQ multiplex PCR. The profile covers under 300,000 clones, with 27% appearing a single time and roughly 4.1% taken by the ten largest. As for this clone: Its antigen is unknown.

The CDR3 runs to 15 residues. Germline loops: CDR1 SSHAT, CDR2 FNYEAQ (reference sequence). V gave up 4 bases and J gave up 3 bases; unmatched junction bases: 6. Study observations and caveats: Cells expressing TCR highly could be over-represented by cDNA sequencing.

The sample was central memory CD4+ T cells from blood. This receptor was taken from a man aged 25 to 40 in good health. V is TRBV7-7 and J is TRBJ2-5, with 9 positions matching TRBD1. The CDR3 loop is CASSSTGTGKETQYF. For the CDR3, the DNA is TGTGCCAGCAGCTCAACCGGGACAGGGAAAGAGACCCAGTACTTC.